The clone carrying this T cell receptor beta chain showed up just a few times. The CDR3 spans 18 residues. The junction had 12 bases not matched to a gene; V was cut back by 0 bases and J by 5 bases. Germline V gene sequence: CDR1 SGHAT, CDR2 FQNNGV. The data stem from a study of response to subunit inactivated influenza vaccine. Using its own MiXCR run on the RT-PCR reads, TCRdb lists one record per CDR3 protein. Of about 480,000 distinct CDR3 sequences listed, roughly 13% are singletons. The sequenced sample was PBMCs from blood, obtained 45 days after vaccination. The TCR originated in a man aged 50 or older who received an inactivated influenza vaccine. This chain links TRBV11-2 with TRBJ2-1; 8 bases are a match to TRBD2. The CDR3 DNA is TGTGCCAGCAGCTTAGAACTTTCAGGGCTAGCGGGTAACAATGAGCAGTTCTTC. Residues: CASSLELSGLAGNNEQFF.